What follows are 12 T cell receptor beta chains derived from one specimen sequenced in a study of blood T cell repertoires in COVID-19 (dated by TCRdb to the early 2020s). Libraries came from the immunoSEQ multiplex PCR assay. TCRdb's version of the immuneACCESS table is confined to in-frame rearrangements and falls short of the full clone set. An unresolved V gene accounts for under half of the shortfall where checked; the remainder is of unknown origin. The sample profile shows fewer than 200,000 clones; around 83% of them were found once. The top ten constitute around 24% of the sample. Sequencing was done on a sample of PBMCs or T cells enriched from blood (not recorded which). These receptors were obtained from a woman aged 40-49 years in a cohort exposed to, infected with or recovered from COVID-19 (not recorded which).

The genes are TRBV19 and TRBJ2-2; no clear D gene. Trimming stripped 1 base from V and 2 bases from J, with 8 bases between. Germline V lookup: CDR1 LNHDA, CDR2 SQIVND (reference sequence). This CDR3 has 15 residues. CDR3 region: CASSIVEVNTGELFF. DNA of the CDR3: TGTGCCAGTAGTATAGTAGAAGTTAACACCGGGGAGCTGTTTTTT.

The genes are TRBV7-6 and TRBJ2-1, with 10 nucleotides matching TRBD1. CDR3 length: 15 amino acids. Germline V gene sequence: CDR1 SGHVS, CDR2 FNYEAQ. The trim removed 1 base at V and 8 bases at J, leaving 5 bases unmatched. CDR3 sequence reads: CASSLVVTGGDEQFF. Written as DNA, the CDR3 is TGTGCCAGCAGCTTAGTCGTGACAGGGGGCGATGAGCAGTTCTTC.

The chain carries TRBV5-6 and TRBJ1-1; D unclear. This CDR3 spans 14 amino acids. Trimming left V 2 bases short and J 13 bases short, with 21 bases between. Germline-derived CDR1 and CDR2 are SGHDT and YYEEEE. The CDR3 here is CASSFLGSNLGIFF. CDR3 DNA sequence: TGTGCCAGCAGCTTCTTGGGTAGCAACCTTGGAATTTTCTTT.

The rearrangement uses TRBV5-1 and TRBJ1-2; D remains unclear. This CDR3 has 14 amino acids. Germline V gene sequence: CDR1 SGHRS, CDR2 YFSETQ. Trimming stripped 4 bases from V and 0 bases from J, with 10 bases between. The CDR3 sequence is CASSVTPANYGYTF. The CDR3 nucleotides are TGCGCCAGCAGCGTAACTCCCGCTAACTATGGCTACACCTTC.

V usage is TRBV2 and J usage is TRBJ1-2; weak D call: TRBD1 (6 bases). CDR1 is SNHLY, CDR2 FYNNEI, per germline. This CDR3 has 13 amino acids. V dropped 7 bases and J dropped 4 bases, with 13 bases sitting between them. CDR3 bases: TGTGCCAGCAACAGGGCTTTAGCCTATGGCTACACCTTC. Translated, it gives CASNRALAYGYTF.

The chain uses TRBV4-1 and TRBJ1-1; D might be TRBD1 (6 bases). Trimming pared 3 bases from V and 1 base from J, leaving 9 bases between. This CDR3 has 14 residues. Germline loops: CDR1 MGHRA, CDR2 YSYEKL. The CDR3 coding sequence is TGCGCCAGCAGCCAGGTACAGGGGAACACTGAAGCTTTCTTT. This sequence encodes CASSQVQGNTEAFF.

This sequence joins TRBV7-8 and TRBJ2-6; the D is unclear. CDR1 is SGHVS, CDR2 FQNEAQ, per germline. CDR3 length: 17 residues. Trimming left V 5 bases short and J 0 bases short, with 14 bases between. As DNA, the CDR3 is TGTGCCAGCAGCCGAGTCGCAGGCCCCTCTGGGGCCAACGTCCTGACTTTC. Protein: CASSRVAGPSGANVLTF.

The chain employs TRBV2 and TRBJ1-5; TRBD1 aligns across 7 bases. With 8 bases clipped from V and 4 bases from J, the junction kept 5 bases outside the gene matches. The CDR3 sequence is 13 residues long. Germline V gives CDR1 SNHLY, CDR2 FYNNEI. The CDR3 protein is CASGLQGNQPQHF. The CDR3 DNA is TGTGCCAGCGGGCTACAGGGGAATCAGCCCCAGCATTTT.

The chain couples TRBV28 to TRBJ2-7; 8 bases fit TRBD2. CDR3 length equals 13 residues. After removal of 5 bases from V and 4 bases from J, the junction contained 4 bases not matched to a gene. Germline loops: CDR1 MDHEN, CDR2 SYDVKM. In DNA form, the CDR3 reads TGTGCCAGCAGTGGCGGGGGGAAGTACGAGCAGTACTTC. Its translation is CASSGGGKYEQYF.

The V call is TRBV4-1, the J call TRBJ1-1; 12 nucleotides line up with TRBD1. Germline CDR1 is MGHRA and CDR2 is YSYEKL. V lost 4 bases to trimming and J lost 5 bases; unmatched junction nucleotides: 8. CDR3 length: 16 amino acids. CDR3 sequence reads: CASSLGTGGLGTEAFF. Written as DNA, the CDR3 is TGCGCCAGCAGCCTCGGGACAGGGGGCCTTGGGACTGAAGCTTTCTTT.

V and J are TRBV5-1 and TRBJ2-5; D is possibly TRBD2 (5 bases). Trimming shortened V by 0 bases and J by 3 bases, and 6 bases separated the two germline ends. Germline V gives CDR1 SGHRS, CDR2 YFSETQ. This CDR3 has 13 amino acids. CDR3 nucleotides: TGCGCCAGCAGCTTGGAAGCGGAAGAGACCCAGTACTTC. This encodes CASSLEAEETQYF.

This chain uses TRBV7-8 with TRBJ2-5, with D possibly being TRBD1 (8 bases). Germline V gene data show CDR1 as SGHVS and CDR2 as FQNEAQ. The CDR3 runs to 16 residues. V lost 4 bases to trimming and J lost 3 bases, with 18 bases between them. The CDR3 sequence: CASSSLVTGGEETQYF. The CDR3, as DNA: TGTGCCAGCAGCTCGCTTGTAACAGGGGGGGAAGAGACCCAGTACTTC.